One sample yielded the 2 T cell receptor beta chains listed below, sequenced in a study of technical replicates of blood from a handful of donors. Generated by immunoSEQ multiplex PCR, the TCRdb table keeps only in-frame clones and is missing some. The sample consists of some 68,000 clones, approximately 92% of them appearing once. The specimen was T cells isolated from PBMCs. The receptors here all came from a human donor in good health.

The table lists this clone with a few counts. V usage is TRBV5-8 and J usage is TRBJ2-7; a possible D gene is TRBD1 (6 bases). Trimming left V 6 bases short and J 3 bases short, with 13 bases between. The CDR3 sequence is 13 residues long. Germline V gene sequence: CDR1 SGHTS, CDR2 YDEGEE. The CDR3 sequence: CASKGRGVYEQYF. DNA of the CDR3: TGTGCCAGCAAGGGCAGGGGCGTCTACGAGCAGTACTTC.

The chain couples TRBV5-4 to TRBJ2-2; 7 bases are shared with TRBD2. Germline CDR1 reads SGHNT; CDR2 reads YYREEE (reference sequence). The length of the CDR3 is 16 residues. The V gene end was trimmed by 0 bases and the J gene end by 2 bases; junction bases not matched to a gene: 4. CDR3 loop: CASSLELAANTGELFF. The CDR3 DNA follows: TGTGCCAGCAGCTTGGAGCTAGCGGCTAACACCGGGGAGCTGTTTTTT. The full variable domain, its missing parts supplied by reference TRBV5-4 and TRBJ2-2, is ETGVTQSPTHLIKTRGQQVTLRCSSQSGHNTVSWYQQALGQGPQFIFQYYREEENGRGNFPPRFSGLQFPNYSSELNVNALELDDSALYLCASSLELAANTGELFFGEGSRLTVL.